Listed here are 25 T cell receptor beta chains from one sample, sequenced in a study of technical replicates of blood from a handful of donors. Assay used: immunoSEQ multiplex PCR; TCRdb lists only in-frame clones, some missing. The data contain around 13,000 clones, around 79% of them singletons. Sequencing was carried out using PBMCs. The receptors stem from a human donor in good health.

This clone was detected a few times. The rearrangement uses TRBV19 and TRBJ1-2, with 10 bases aligning to TRBD1. CDR3 length: 15 amino acids. From germline, CDR1 is LNHDA and CDR2 SQIVND (reference sequence). The V and J ends lost 5 bases and 2 bases, in that order; junction bases with no gene match: 5. The CDR3 DNA reads TGTGCCAGTAGTGAGGGACAGGGGAAAAACTATGGCTACACCTTC. The encoded protein is CASSEGQGKNYGYTF.

J is TRBJ1-2 and V is TRBV28; no clear D gene. The CDR3 has 10 amino acids. Germline CDR1 and CDR2: MDHEN and SYDVKM. Between the trimmed V and J ends, which lost 8 bases and 7 bases, there was a span of 8 bases. Here the CDR3 reads CASSRFGYTF. CDR3 sequence (DNA): TGTGCCAGCTCTCGGTTTGGCTACACCTTC.

The chain employs TRBV12-5 and TRBJ2-1; D may be TRBD2 (5 bases). CDR3 length: 16 amino acids. Per germline, CDR1 LGHNT and CDR2 FRNRAP. V was cut by 3 bases and J by 6 bases, with 18 bases left in between. CDR3 loop: CASGFPGVTSGNEQFF. In DNA form, the CDR3 reads TGTGCTAGTGGTTTCCCCGGGGTAACCTCCGGCAATGAGCAGTTCTTC.

This rearrangement joins TRBV18 to TRBJ1-1; no clear D gene. CDR1 and CDR2 from the germline V gene are KGHSH and LQKENI. Deletions cut 6 bases from V and 3 bases from J, with 14 bases between. The CDR3 contains 14 residues. CDR3 coding DNA: TGTGCCAGCTCTCCAACCAATACAGACACTGAAGCTTTCTTT. Amino acid sequence: CASSPTNTDTEAFF.

The V and J genes are TRBV19 and TRBJ2-7; the match to TRBD2 covers 7 bases. The germline CDR1 and CDR2 sequences are LNHDA and SQIVND (reference sequence). The CDR3 spans 16 residues. With 6 bases clipped from V and 3 bases from J, the junction kept 14 bases outside the gene matches. CDR3 region: CASSLGGGDSRYEQYF. CDR3 bases: TGTGCCAGTAGCCTGGGGGGGGGAGACTCCCGCTACGAGCAGTACTTC. Variable domain in full (rest from reference TRBV19 and TRBJ2-7): DGGITQSPKYLFRKEGQNVTLSCEQNLNHDAMYWYRQDPGQGLRLIYYSQIVNDFQKGDIAEGYSVSREKKESFPLTVTSAQKNPTAFYLCASSLGGGDSRYEQYFGPGTRLTVT.

The chain couples TRBV9 to TRBJ2-3; the D gene is possibly TRBD2 (6 bases). V was trimmed by 3 bases and J by 4 bases, leaving 12 bases between them. Germline loops: CDR1 SGDLS, CDR2 YYNGEE. The CDR3 contains 14 residues. The CDR3 bases are TGTGCCAGCAGCGGTGGAGGGAGCTCAGATACGCAGTATTTT. It translates to CASSGGGSSDTQYF.

The chain employs TRBV18 and TRBJ2-4, with a tentative D call TRBD2 (5 bases). This CDR3 is built from 13 residues. Trimming pared 3 bases from V and 8 bases from J, leaving 11 bases between. The germline V gene has CDR1 KGHSH and CDR2 LQKENI. The CDR3 here is CASSPPQRDIQYF. The CDR3 region has the DNA TGTGCCAGCTCACCTCCGCAGAGGGACATTCAGTACTTC.

The chain combines TRBV30 with TRBJ1-4; no firm D call. In germline, CDR1 is GTSNPN, CDR2 SVGIG (reference sequence). V lost 0 bases to trimming and J lost 8 bases, with 10 bases between them. CDR3 length equals 13 residues. The CDR3 region has the DNA TGTGCCTGGAGTGTAATGGGCTTAGAAAAACTGTTTTTT. It is translated as CAWSVMGLEKLFF.

This chain uses TRBV7-6 with TRBJ2-3; 7 nucleotides agree with TRBD2. The germline V gene has CDR1 SGHVS and CDR2 FNYEAQ. Trimming at V came to 5 bases and at J to 5 bases, leaving 10 bases not matched to a gene. The CDR3 is made up of 15 amino acids. The CDR3 loop is CASSPTDQRGDTQYF. Written as DNA, the CDR3 is TGTGCCAGCAGCCCAACGGACCAGCGGGGAGATACGCAGTATTTT.

The rearrangement links TRBV6-1 to TRBJ1-2; TRBD1 agrees at 8 bases. The CDR3 runs to 15 residues. The V and J ends lost 2 bases and 4 bases, in that order; junction bases with no gene match: 6. Germline CDR1 MNHNS, CDR2 SASEGT. CDR3 residues: CASSEQGALGYGYTF. In nucleotides, the CDR3 is TGTGCCAGCAGTGAACAGGGGGCGCTGGGCTATGGCTACACCTTC.

This sequence joins TRBV19 and TRBJ1-5, with a tentative D call TRBD1 (6 bases). This CDR3 is 17 amino acids long. V was clipped by 3 bases and J by 4 bases, with 19 bases between them. Germline assignment: CDR1 LNHDA and CDR2 SQIVND (reference sequence). The CDR3 loop reads CASSMPSRTVINQPQHF. CDR3 nucleotides: TGTGCCAGTAGTATGCCTTCCAGGACAGTAATTAATCAGCCCCAGCATTTT.

This clone was detected only once. The chain carries TRBV6-1 and TRBJ2-3; a possible D gene is TRBD2 (5 bases). CDR1 is MNHNS, CDR2 SASEGT, per germline. The CDR3 consists of 14 residues. With 11 bases removed from V and 2 bases from J, the gap between germline ends came to 17 bases. CDR3 amino acids: CACRGAYYTDTQYF. CDR3 coding DNA: TGTGCCTGTCGGGGAGCGTACTACACAGATACGCAGTATTTT.

This chain links TRBV4-1 with TRBJ2-1, with 9 bases matching TRBD2. The V segment lost 4 bases and the J segment 7 bases; nucleotides outside the gene matches: 23. The CDR3 runs 20 residues. Germline V lookup: CDR1 MGHRA, CDR2 YSYEKL. The CDR3 sequence is CASSPGASGLYRGGGNEQFF. Here the CDR3 DNA reads TGCGCCAGCAGCCCGGGGGCTAGCGGGCTTTACCGCGGGGGGGGGAATGAGCAGTTCTTC.

This chain connects TRBV7-6 to TRBJ2-5; 12 bases align to TRBD2. This CDR3 region has 17 residues. Germline CDR1 and CDR2: SGHVS and FNYEAQ. V was clipped by 1 base and J by 4 bases; unmatched bases: 7. The CDR3 reads CASSLDGSLAGGETQYF. CDR3 bases: TGTGCCAGCAGCTTAGACGGGTCACTAGCGGGAGGAGAGACCCAGTACTTC. The full variable domain, in which reference TRBV7-6 and TRBJ2-5 provide the parts outside the CDR3, is GAGVSQSPRYKVTKRGQDVALRCDPISGHVSLYWYRQALGQGPEFLTYFNYEAQQDKSGLPNDRFSAERPEGSISTLTIQRTEQRDSAMYRCASSLDGSLAGGETQYFGPGTRLLVL.

V usage is TRBV30 and J usage is TRBJ1-5; D is undetermined. Germline V gene data show CDR1 as GTSNPN and CDR2 as SVGIG (reference sequence). This CDR3 contains 13 residues. The V gene lost 2 bases and the J gene lost 4 bases, with 9 bases spanning the gap. The DNA of the CDR3 is TGTGCCTGGAGTCCCAGGTTTAATCAGCCCCAGCATTTT. Protein: CAWSPRFNQPQHF.

This rearrangement joins TRBV7-3 to TRBJ2-5, with D possibly TRBD2 on 5 matching bases. V lost 3 bases and J lost 0, with 8 bases in between. This CDR3 spans 14 amino acids. The germline CDR1 and CDR2 sequences are SGHTA and FQGTGA. As DNA, the CDR3 is TGTGCCAGCAGCTTCGGAGCGGACCAAGAGACCCAGTACTTC. It codes for CASSFGADQETQYF. The full variable domain, with the rest looked up from reference TRBV7-3 and TRBJ2-5, is GAGVSQTPSNKVTEKGKYVELRCDPISGHTALYWYRQSLGQGPEFLIYFQGTGAADDSGLPNDRFFAVRPEGSVSTLKIQRTERGDSAVYLCASSFGADQETQYFGPGTRLLVL.

V usage is TRBV28 and J usage is TRBJ2-3; 11 bases line up with TRBD1. V shed 6 bases and J 5 bases; nucleotides not matched to a gene: 7. From germline, CDR1 is MDHEN and CDR2 SYDVKM. This CDR3 is built from 15 residues. CDR3 nucleotide sequence: TGTGCCAGCAGGGTTGGGACAGGGGGTTTAGATACGCAGTATTTT. It translates to CASRVGTGGLDTQYF.

This chain joins TRBV15 and TRBJ2-5; 11 nucleotides match TRBD2. This CDR3 has 17 residues. With 1 base clipped from V and 4 bases from J, the junction kept 8 bases outside the gene matches. Germline V gene lookup returns CDR1 LNHNV and CDR2 YYDKDF (reference sequence). CDR3 nucleotides: TGTGCCACCAGCAGAGGGGGGGCTAGCGGGAGGACAGAGACCCAGTACTTC. Translation: CATSRGGASGRTETQYF.

This chain joins TRBV30 and TRBJ2-1; 9 bases align to TRBD2. J was trimmed by 7 bases and V by 2 bases; bases with no gene match: 12. The CDR3 has 16 amino acids. The germline V gene encodes CDR1 GTSNPN and CDR2 SVGIG (reference sequence). The CDR3 reads CAWSPRRSGRMNEQFF. The CDR3 nucleotides are TGTGCCTGGAGTCCTAGGAGGAGCGGGAGGATGAATGAGCAGTTCTTC.

This chain links TRBV5-1 with TRBJ2-3, with TRBD2 matching over 7 bases. The CDR3 has 15 residues. J was trimmed by 6 bases and V by 0 bases; bases with no gene match: 7. Germline values: CDR1 SGHRS, CDR2 YFSETQ. The DNA of the CDR3 is TGCGCCAGCAGCTTGGAACTAGTCGGGGGGGATACGCAGTATTTT. The encoded protein is CASSLELVGGDTQYF.

The chain joins TRBV5-5 to TRBJ2-5; D is uncertain. Germline V gives CDR1 SGHKS, CDR2 YYEKEE (reference sequence). The CDR3 has 13 residues. The V gene lost 4 bases and the J gene lost 4 bases, with 11 bases spanning the gap. CDR3 DNA: TGTGCCAGCAGCCCCCTGCCGGGAGAGACCCAGTACTTC. Translation gives CASSPLPGETQYF.

This sequence joins TRBV5-1 and TRBJ2-3; D remains ambiguous. The germline V gene encodes CDR1 SGHRS and CDR2 YFSETQ. The CDR3 extends over 15 amino acids. V gave up 0 bases and J gave up 1 base, with 9 bases separating them. For the CDR3, the DNA is TGCGCCAGCAGCTTGGAACAACGGGGCACAGATACGCAGTATTTT. It yields the protein CASSLEQRGTDTQYF.

This clone showed up just once. This chain uses TRBV6-6 with TRBJ2-7; 10 positions agree with TRBD2. J lost 6 bases, V lost 2 bases, and 7 bases had no gene match. The CDR3 runs to 15 residues. CDR1 is MNHNY and CDR2 is SVGAGI in the germline V gene (reference sequence). The CDR3 here is CASSYPQREGREQYF. The DNA for the CDR3 is TGTGCCAGCAGTTACCCCCAGCGGGAGGGCCGCGAGCAGTACTTC.

V usage is TRBV7-7 and J usage is TRBJ2-7; D possibly corresponds to TRBD1 (5 bases). Looked up from germline, CDR1 is SSHAT and CDR2 is FNYEAQ (reference sequence). Trimming took 5 bases from V and 3 from J, leaving 11 bases between them. The CDR3 is 13 residues long. The CDR3, as DNA: TGTGCCAGCAGCCTCTCTGACAGCTACGAGCAGTACTTC. This gives the protein CASSLSDSYEQYF.

A few counts support this clone. The CDR3 sequence is CASQTGDSGNTIYF. CDR3 bases: TGTGCCAGCCAGACAGGGGACAGTGGAAACACCATATATTTT. This chain uses TRBV7-9 with TRBJ1-3, with 8 bases lining up with TRBD1. Germline CDR1 and CDR2: SEHNR and FQNEAQ (reference sequence). The V gene end was trimmed by 8 bases and the J gene end by 3 bases; junction bases not matched to a gene: 6. CDR3 length equals 14 residues.